This passage covers 24 T cell receptor beta chains from one sample sequenced in a study of T-cell reconstitution after alpha-beta-depleted transplantation in children (dated by TCRdb to 2016 to 2018). Library generation was performed with PCR. This sample was sequenced with an Illumina HiSeq 2500. TCR library preparation used molecular barcoding, with unique molecular identifiers applied to normalize quantification of the TCRbeta repertoire. The public reads were run again by TCRdb, first through fastp at Q25 and then through MiXCR, and only productive beta chains were kept. All rows with the same CDR3 protein become a single entry with the most common DNA and genes. In all, the sample holds hundreds of thousands of distinct CDR3 sequences, and about an eighth of those were seen once. Of the sample, about 2.2% is held by the ten largest clones. This specimen's treatment or condition label, interpreted: allogeneic hematopoietic cell transplantation with graft depleted of TCRalphabeta T cells and CD19 B cells.

This material consisted of PBMCs, mostly from graft donor cells, taken 360 days after TCRalphabeta/CD19-depleted stem cell transplant. The receptors come from a male patient younger than 18 who had a stem cell transplant for acute myeloid leukemia, so the T cells may come from the graft donor.

V and J are TRBV11-2 and TRBJ2-1; the match to TRBD2 covers 9 bases. V gave up 2 bases and J gave up 2 bases; unmatched junction bases: 4. The CDR3 is made up of 16 amino acids. Germline V lookup: CDR1 SGHAT, CDR2 FQNNGV. The DNA of the CDR3 is TGTGCCAGCAGCTTATCCGCTAGCGGGGCCTACAATGAGCAGTTCTTC. Translated: CASSLSASGAYNEQFF.

A few counts support this clonotype. The rearrangement links TRBV7-3 to TRBJ2-3, with TRBD2 as a possible D gene (6 bases). This CDR3 region has 14 residues. Germline CDR1 and CDR2: SGHTA and FQGTGA. V dropped 2 bases and J dropped 4 bases, with 10 bases sitting between them. The CDR3 DNA follows: TGTGCCAGCAGCTTAGCGGGACCGTCAGATACGCAGTATTTT. This translates into CASSLAGPSDTQYF.

This clonotype has a count of ten or more. This chain links TRBV28 with TRBJ2-3; D unclear. The germline CDR1 and CDR2 sequences are MDHEN and SYDVKM. There are 13 residues in the CDR3. Trimming stripped 6 bases from V and 6 bases from J, with 13 bases between. This CDR3 reads CASSHGPLDTQYF. The DNA for the CDR3 is TGTGCCAGCAGCCATGGGCCTTTGGATACGCAGTATTTT.

This clonotype turned up a few times. The chain uses TRBV5-4 and TRBJ2-5; TRBD2 might be the D (5 bases). This CDR3 is 12 amino acids long. Germline lookup yields CDR1 SGHNT and CDR2 YYREEE (reference sequence). Trimming cost V 4 bases and J 13 bases, with 17 bases left between them. CDR3 DNA: TGTGCCAGCAGCGCCCCCGGGATCCCCGGGTACTTC. It specifies CASSAPGIPGYF.

This clonotype was picked up one time. V gene TRBV7-2 combines with J gene TRBJ2-3; D tentatively reads TRBD1 or TRBD2 (6 bases each). Trimming took off 9 bases at V and 2 bases at J, with 15 bases between the two ends. The CDR3 length is 14 residues. Germline CDR1 and CDR2: SGHTA and FQGNSA. The CDR3: CASRGLILTDTQYF. The CDR3 region has the DNA TGTGCCAGTCGGGGGCTAATCCTCACAGATACGCAGTATTTT.

This clonotype was counted only a few times. V and J are TRBV24-1 and TRBJ2-7; the match to TRBD1 covers 8 bases. This CDR3 is built from 14 residues. V gave up 4 bases and J gave up 6 bases; unmatched junction bases: 7. The germline CDR1 and CDR2 sequences are KGHDR and SFDVKD. The CDR3 DNA is TGTGCCACCAGTGAGCCCGGGACAGGCGGCGAGCAGTACTTC. Translation gives CATSEPGTGGEQYF.

This clonotype was seen a few times. This sequence joins TRBV7-6 and TRBJ2-2; tentatively, D is TRBD2 (5 bases). The CDR3 loop spans 16 amino acids. CDR1 is SGHVS and CDR2 is FNYEAQ in the germline V gene. V was shortened by 5 bases and J by 6 bases, with 19 bases between the two germline ends. The CDR3 nucleotides are TGTGCCAGCAGCCCCAAAGGACTTAGGGTTCCCGGGGAGCTGTTTTTT. It is translated as CASSPKGLRVPGELFF.

This clonotype was seen ten or more times. This chain joins TRBV7-3 and TRBJ2-2; D unresolved. This CDR3 has 12 residues. Trimming stripped 5 bases from V and 4 bases from J, with 5 bases between. The germline V gene has CDR1 SGHTA and CDR2 FQGTGA. The CDR3 DNA follows: TGTGCCAGCAGCCCCCTCACCGGGGAGCTGTTTTTT. Translated: CASSPLTGELFF. Variable domain in full (rest from reference TRBV7-3 and TRBJ2-2): GAGVSQTPSNKVTEKGKYVELRCDPISGHTALYWYRQSLGQGPEFLIYFQGTGAADDSGLPNDRFFAVRPEGSVSTLKIQRTERGDSAVYLCASSPLTGELFFGEGSRLTVL.

This clonotype was recorded a few times. The chain is built from TRBV7-2 and TRBJ2-7, with 8 positions matching TRBD1. Trimming removed 1 base from V and 2 bases from J; junction bases left unmatched: 4. The CDR3 length is 15 residues. Germline V gene lookup returns CDR1 SGHTA and CDR2 FQGNSA. The DNA of the CDR3 is TGTGCCAGCAGCTTAGGAGGGGGACAGGCCTACGAGCAGTACTTC. Its translation: CASSLGGGQAYEQYF.

V usage is TRBV6-2 or TRBV6-3 and J usage is TRBJ2-7; possibly TRBD1 for D (7 bases). The ends were cut back, 5 bases at V and 0 bases at J, with 14 bases in the middle. This CDR3 comprises 15 residues. CDR1 is MNHEY, CDR2 SVGEGT, per germline. CDR3: CASSTRQGGSYEQYF. CDR3 DNA sequence: TGTGCCAGCAGTACCCGACAGGGAGGCTCCTACGAGCAGTACTTC.

V is TRBV20-1 and J is TRBJ1-1, with 7 bases lining up with TRBD1. V trimming: 1 base; J trimming: 4 bases; junction bases outside the gene matches: 6. This CDR3 has 14 residues. CDR1 is DFQATT, CDR2 SNEGSKA, per germline (reference sequence). CDR3 in amino acids: CSARVLTGATEAFF. CDR3 nucleotides: TGCAGTGCTAGAGTACTCACAGGGGCCACTGAAGCTTTCTTT.

This clonotype was found once. The J gene is TRBJ2-5, the V gene TRBV4-3; D gene uncertain. The V end lost 4 bases, the J end lost 3 bases, and 9 bases lay between the germline ends. Germline loops: CDR1 LGHNA, CDR2 YSLEER. CDR3 size: 13 residues. CDR3 coding DNA: TGCGCCAGCAGCCGCCAGTACGAAGAGACCCAGTACTTC. Its translation is CASSRQYEETQYF.

V usage is TRBV7-9 and J usage is TRBJ2-1, with a weak D call TRBD2 (5 bases). Germline V gives CDR1 SEHNR, CDR2 FQNEAQ (reference sequence). The CDR3 spans 15 residues. V was shortened by 3 bases and J by 4 bases, with 13 bases between the two germline ends. The CDR3 here is CASSFREGLYNEQFF. CDR3 DNA sequence: TGTGCCAGCAGCTTTCGGGAAGGCCTATACAATGAGCAGTTCTTC.

This clonotype has at least ten counts. The rearrangement joins TRBV5-5 to TRBJ2-1; no clear D gene. V was shortened by 0 bases and J by 0 bases, with 7 bases between the two germline ends. CDR1 is SGHKS, CDR2 YYEKEE, per germline (reference sequence). This CDR3 comprises 15 residues. The CDR3 spells CASSLGHSSYNEQFF. CDR3 DNA sequence: TGTGCCAGCAGCTTGGGGCACAGCTCCTACAATGAGCAGTTCTTC.

This clonotype was observed a handful of times. The chain is built from TRBV6-1 and TRBJ1-2, with 8 positions matching TRBD1. The CDR3 spans 13 residues. Germline CDR1 MNHNS, CDR2 SASEGT. The V segment lost 8 bases and the J segment 1 base; nucleotides outside the gene matches: 3. This chain's CDR3 is CASLDRDNYGYTF. CDR3 bases: TGTGCCAGCTTGGACAGGGATAACTATGGCTACACCTTC.

CDR3 region: CASSGTGRNIQYF. CDR3 bases: TGTGCCAGCAGCGGGACAGGAAGAAACATTCAGTACTTC. This chain connects TRBV12-3 or TRBV12-4 to TRBJ2-4, with 8 bases lining up with TRBD1. The CDR3 consists of 13 residues. J lost 6 bases, V lost 6 bases, and 4 bases had no gene match.

This clonotype showed up many times. The V and J genes are TRBV5-1 and TRBJ1-2; 7 bases are shared with TRBD1. Germline trimming cut 4 bases from V and 3 bases from J; bases unmatched to any gene: 9. Germline CDR1 is SGHRS and CDR2 is YFSETQ. The CDR3 runs to 15 residues. CDR3 amino acids: CASSPTGTVYYGYTF. CDR3 nucleotides: TGCGCCAGCAGCCCTACCGGGACAGTCTACTATGGCTACACCTTC.

This clonotype was found a few times. This chain uses TRBV12-3 or TRBV12-4 with TRBJ1-1; D unresolved. V shed 8 bases and J shed 0 bases, with 7 bases lying between them. The CDR3 runs 12 residues. For the CDR3, the DNA is TGTGCCAGCGGCCCACTGAACACTGAAGCTTTCTTT. The encoded protein is CASGPLNTEAFF.

This clonotype came up many times. The chain has TRBV4-2 and TRBJ2-7; 10 positions match TRBD2. The CDR3 contains 15 residues. Germline V gene sequence: CDR1 LGHNA, CDR2 YNFKEQ. V lost 0 bases to trimming and J lost 3 bases; unmatched junction nucleotides: 2. CDR3 in amino acids: CASSQDWTSGYEQYF. The DNA of the CDR3 is TGTGCCAGCAGCCAAGACTGGACTAGCGGCTACGAGCAGTACTTC.

The rearrangement links TRBV28 to TRBJ2-7; 7 bases agree with TRBD1. The junction had 8 bases not matched to a gene; V was cut back by 5 bases and J by 1 base. Germline assignment: CDR1 MDHEN and CDR2 SYDVKM. CDR3 length: 15 residues. The CDR3: CASSPMDRLSYEQYF. The CDR3 nucleotides read TGTGCCAGCAGTCCGATGGACAGGCTTTCCTACGAGCAGTACTTC.

The rearrangement uses TRBV7-6 and TRBJ1-2; possible D gene TRBD1, 6 bases. CDR1 and CDR2 from the germline V gene are SGHVS and FNYEAQ. Trimming pared 5 bases from V and 6 bases from J, leaving 13 bases between. The CDR3 runs to 13 residues. CDR3 sequence: CASSQGGGNGYTF. The DNA for the CDR3 is TGTGCCAGCAGCCAAGGGGGGGGCAATGGCTACACCTTC.

The rearrangement joins TRBV20-1 to TRBJ2-1, with 10 bases that match TRBD2. The CDR3 runs 16 residues. Germline values: CDR1 DFQATT, CDR2 SNEGSKA (reference sequence). V trimming: 3 bases; J trimming: 5 bases; junction bases outside the gene matches: 10. The CDR3: CSARDYLAGVDNEQFF. The CDR3 coding sequence is TGCAGTGCTAGGGACTACCTAGCGGGAGTCGACAATGAGCAGTTCTTC.

This rearrangement joins TRBV30 to TRBJ2-3; D is uncertain. This CDR3 is 11 amino acids long. V was cut by 4 bases and J by 6 bases, with 8 bases left in between. Germline V gene data show CDR1 as GTSNPN and CDR2 as SVGIG (reference sequence). CDR3 protein: CAWTGSDTQYF. The CDR3 DNA is TGTGCCTGGACGGGCTCGGATACGCAGTATTTT.

This clonotype has just a few counts. V gene TRBV10-3 combines with J gene TRBJ2-4; D gene uncertain. This CDR3 comprises 15 residues. V was trimmed by 10 bases and J by 3 bases, leaving 19 bases between them. Germline CDR1 and CDR2: ENHRY and SYGVKD. CDR3 sequence reads: CATGWVGSDKNIQYF. CDR3 bases: TGTGCCACGGGTTGGGTGGGATCCGACAAAAACATTCAGTACTTC.